Each of the 24 T cell receptor beta chains below was sequenced from the same sample in a study of T cells in women clearing cervical HPV infection. Sequenced by immunoSEQ multiplex PCR; TCRdb stores in-frame clones only, minus some. Its clone listing holds under 50,000 clones. Sequencing was performed on blood buffy coat. Every receptor here comes from a woman aged 18-70 years with a cervical HPV16 infection that either progressed to CIN3+ or cleared (not recorded which).

On this clone: The CDR3 extends 3 residues past the end of the read, so its final part is completed from the germline J gene. The V call is TRBV7-3, the J call TRBJ2-3, with 9 bases fitting TRBD2. Trimming removed 2 bases from V and 5 bases from J; junction bases left unmatched: 8. The V gene's germline CDR1 is SGHTA and CDR2 FQGTGA. CDR3 length: 16 residues. CDR3 bases read: TGTGCCAGCAGCTTAGGAGCGGGGGGTAGTGGAGATACG. Protein: CASSLGAGGSGDT. The whole CDR3 sequence is CASSLGAGGSGDTQYF. The full variable domain, rest sourced from reference TRBV7-3 and TRBJ2-3, is GAGVSQTPSNKVTEKGKYVELRCDPISGHTALYWYRQSLGQGPEFLIYFQGTGAADDSGLPNDRFFAVRPEGSVSTLKIQRTERGDSAVYLCASSLGAGGSGDTQYFGPGTRLTVL.

About this clone itself: The read ends 3 residues early relative to the CDR3; the germline J gene fills the gap. V is TRBV2 and J is TRBJ2-1, with 9 positions matching TRBD2. The germline V gene has CDR1 SNHLY and CDR2 FYNNEI. V lost 4 bases, J lost 3 bases, and 10 bases stayed unmatched. This CDR3 has 17 amino acids. The DNA read from the CDR3 is TGTGCCAGCAGTGGGGCGGCACTAGCGGGCCTCTACAATGAG. It translates to CASSGAALAGLYNE. The whole CDR3 protein reads CASSGAALAGLYNEQFF.

Details on this clone: The read is 3 residues too short to cover the CDR3 end, so that end is filled in from the germline J gene. The V gene is TRBV7-9, the J gene TRBJ1-1; D is uncertain. The germline V and J ends were trimmed by 6 bases and 1 base, with 6 bases remaining between them. CDR1 SEHNR and CDR2 FQNEAQ come from the germline V gene (reference sequence). The CDR3 is 12 residues long. CDR3 DNA (partial): TGTGCCAGCAGGCGGGGGAACACTGAA. This gives the protein CASRRGNTE. From start to end, the CDR3 is CASRRGNTEAFF.

Remarks on this clone: The CDR3 is cut off 3 residues early in the read; its end comes from the germline J gene. This sequence joins TRBV18 and TRBJ2-5; 9 positions match TRBD1. Germline V CDR1 and CDR2: KGHSH, LQKENI. This CDR3 comprises 15 residues. The trim removed 5 bases at V and 5 bases at J, leaving 9 bases unmatched. The CDR3 DNA, read in part, is TGTGCCAGCTCAGCCATAAACAGGGGGCGTGAGACC. Its protein product is CASSAINRGRET. The whole CDR3 sequence reads CASSAINRGRETQYF.

Comments on this clone: The read halts 3 residues ahead of the CDR3 end, with the missing end drawn from the germline J gene. V and J are TRBV19 and TRBJ2-7; D is perhaps TRBD2 (6 bases). The V end was cut by 5 bases, the J end by 4 bases, with 12 bases between. Germline CDR1 LNHDA, CDR2 SQIVND (reference sequence). The CDR3 has 13 amino acids. CDR3: CASSEPGRYEQYF. CDR3 bases read: TGTGCCAGTAGTGAGCCAGGGAGGTACGAG.

Turning to this clone: The read terminates 3 residues before the CDR3 end, so the remaining end is supplied by the germline J gene. The gene calls are TRBV30 and TRBJ2-3; 7 bases line up with TRBD2. V gave up 2 bases and J gave up 4 bases; unmatched junction bases: 12. This CDR3 contains 16 residues. Germline CDR1 is GTSNPN and CDR2 is SVGIG (reference sequence). CDR3: CAWSPPGGSLADTQYF. Incomplete CDR3 DNA: TGTGCCTGGAGTCCCCCCGGGGGGAGTCTAGCAGATACG.

Comment on this clone: With the read ending 3 residues before the CDR3 end, the germline J gene is used to fill in that end. The gene calls are TRBV5-3 and TRBJ1-1; a possible D gene is TRBD1 (5 bases). TRBV5-3 is recorded as an ORF, its role being uncertain. V lost 3 bases, J lost 0 bases, and 15 bases lay in between. The CDR3 spans 16 residues. The sequenced CDR3 bases are TGTGCCAGAAGCTACCGGGGGTGGGGTATGAACACTGAA. It is translated as CARSYRGWGMNTE. The whole CDR3 is CARSYRGWGMNTEAFF.

To note about this clone: Read sequence stops 3 residues before the CDR3 end, and the germline J gene provides the missing end. V is TRBV6-1 and J is TRBJ2-2; D perhaps matches TRBD2 (6 bases). The CDR3 extends over 17 amino acids. Germline V CDR1 and CDR2: MNHNS, SASEGT. V lost 2 bases and J lost 3, with 16 bases in between. The CDR3 bases that were read are TGTGCCAGCAGTGAACTCATCAAAACGGGGGACACCGGGGAG. Protein product: CASSELIKTGDTGE. The entire CDR3 reads CASSELIKTGDTGELFF.

This clone is deemed medium-sized by its frequency. The sequenced fragment ends 3 residues before the CDR3 boundary, so the rest is inferred from the germline J gene. The rearrangement links TRBV12-3 or TRBV12-4 to TRBJ2-3, with 11 nucleotides matching TRBD2. J lost 6 bases, V lost 2 bases, and 4 bases had no gene match. The CDR3 covers 15 residues. The CDR3 bases that were read are TGTGCCAGCAGTTTAATAGCGGGGGGGAAGGATACG. Amino acids: CASSLIAGGKDT. In full, the CDR3 is CASSLIAGGKDTQYF.

About this clone: The read ends 3 residues shy of where the CDR3 ends; the end is completed using the germline J gene. V and J are TRBV5-1 and TRBJ2-5, with TRBD2 matching 13 bases. J gave up 0 bases and V 2 bases, and 1 base lay outside the gene matches. Germline V lookup: CDR1 SGHRS, CDR2 YFSETQ. This CDR3 has 16 amino acids. The CDR3 DNA, read in part, is TGCGCCAGCAGCTTTGGACTAGCGGGGGACCAAGAGACC. Translated: CASSFGLAGDQET. The full CDR3 protein reads CASSFGLAGDQETQYF.

With regard to this clone: Coverage ceases 3 residues before the CDR3 finishes, and the germline J gene fills in the end. The chain uses TRBV5-1 and TRBJ2-2; TRBD1 matches at 7 bases. Germline CDR1 and CDR2: SGHRS and YFSETQ. The junction had 1 base not matched to a gene; V was cut back by 4 bases and J by 1 base. CDR3 size: 14 residues. The sequenced part of the CDR3 DNA is TGCGCCAGCAGCCGGGACAGGAACACCGGGGAG. This gives the protein CASSRDRNTGE. The full CDR3 protein reads CASSRDRNTGELFF.

Concerning this clone itself: The read gets to within 3 residues of the CDR3 end, and the germline J gene fills in the rest. V gene TRBV12-3 or TRBV12-4 combines with J gene TRBJ2-3, with 8 bases fitting TRBD2. CDR3 length: 15 residues. V gave up 6 bases and J gave up 3 bases; unmatched junction bases: 8. The sequenced CDR3 bases are TGTGCCAGCAGCGGGGGGGAAGGCGGAACAGATACG. Translating it yields CASSGGEGGTDT. The whole CDR3 reads CASSGGEGGTDTQYF.

CDR3 bases read: TGTGCCGGGACAGGCGCCGGGGAG. Translated, it gives CAGTGAGE. The complete CDR3 protein is CAGTGAGELFF. V gene TRBV30 combines with J gene TRBJ2-2; 8 nucleotides match TRBD1. The read ends 3 residues before the CDR3 terminus; that terminus is restored from the germline J gene. This CDR3 is 11 amino acids long. Germline CDR1 reads GTSNPN; CDR2 reads SVGIG (reference sequence). After removal of 8 bases from V and 6 bases from J, the junction contained 2 bases not matched to a gene.

With regard to this clone: The CDR3 end is not reached by the read, which stops 3 residues before it; the germline J gene fills it in. The chain recombines TRBV18 with TRBJ2-3, with 10 bases that match TRBD2. CDR1 KGHSH and CDR2 LQKENI come from the germline V gene. The CDR3 totals 16 residues. V was clipped by 3 bases and J by 2 bases; unmatched bases: 5. The covered CDR3 bases are TGTGCCAGCTCACCCCTAGCGGGGGTCTCCACAGATACG. Amino acids: CASSPLAGVSTDT. The whole CDR3 sequence reads CASSPLAGVSTDTQYF.

Concerning this clone itself: The read terminates 3 residues ahead of where the CDR3 ends, so the germline J gene completes it. The chain links TRBV12-3 or TRBV12-4 to TRBJ2-1, with TRBD1 identical over 9 bases. The ends lost 4 bases at V and 7 bases at J; junction bases unmatched: 8. The CDR3 has 15 residues. The CDR3 loop reads CASSYQTGGRNEQFF. The CDR3 bases that were read are TGTGCCAGCAGTTACCAGACAGGGGGTAGGAATGAG.

Regarding this clone: From the germline J gene comes the end of the CDR3, since the read stops 3 residues before it. The chain has TRBV20-1 and TRBJ2-7; the D gene is possibly TRBD1 (6 bases). This CDR3 contains 13 residues. The V end lost 6 bases, the J end lost 3 bases, and 15 bases lay between the germline ends. The germline V gene encodes CDR1 DFQATT and CDR2 SNEGSKA (reference sequence). The CDR3 DNA, read in part, is TGCAGTGCCGCGACGGGACAAATCTACGAG. It yields the protein CSAATGQIYE. The complete CDR3 protein is CSAATGQIYEQYF.

Points on this clone: The read ends 3 residues early relative to the CDR3; the germline J gene fills the gap. The V and J genes are TRBV6-1 and TRBJ2-1; 9 positions match TRBD2. This CDR3 has 14 residues. Germline V lookup: CDR1 MNHNS, CDR2 SASEGT. The ends lost 3 bases at V and 8 bases at J; junction bases unmatched: 5. CDR3 loop: CASSERGGPDEQFF. CDR3 DNA (partial): TGTGCCAGCAGTGAGCGGGGGGGCCCCGATGAG.

A note on this clone: Read data end 3 residues before the CDR3 end; the end is taken from the germline J gene. The chain recombines TRBV19 with TRBJ2-7; D is perhaps TRBD2 (6 bases). Germline V gene lookup returns CDR1 LNHDA and CDR2 SQIVND (reference sequence). The CDR3 runs to 12 residues. The V end lost 4 bases, the J end lost 6 bases, and 10 bases lay between the germline ends. CDR3 sequence: CASSNGGIEQYF. The part of the CDR3 DNA that was read is TGTGCCAGTAGTAATGGGGGGATCGAG.

About this clone: The read stops 3 residues short of the end of the CDR3; the missing end is completed from the germline J gene. The chain is built from TRBV19 and TRBJ1-5, with TRBD1 as a possible D gene (6 bases). The CDR3 extends over 14 amino acids. Germline V gene lookup returns CDR1 LNHDA and CDR2 SQIVND (reference sequence). V was clipped by 7 bases and J by 7 bases, with 17 bases between them. CDR3 DNA, as far as it was read: TGTGCCAGTACCAAGGGGGGGGGCTGGCAGCCC. Its protein product is CASTKGGGWQP. The whole CDR3 reads CASTKGGGWQPQHF.

Note on this clone: The CDR3 end falls 3 residues outside the read, so it is completed with the germline J gene. The J gene is TRBJ2-3, the V gene TRBV4-1; TRBD1 matches 9 bases. V gave up 4 bases and J gave up 1 base; unmatched junction bases: 3. The CDR3 extends over 15 amino acids. Germline-derived CDR1 and CDR2 are MGHRA and YSYEKL. The CDR3 loop reads CASSPTGGRTDTQYF. The DNA read from the CDR3 is TGCGCCAGCAGCCCGACAGGGGGTCGCACAGATACG.

Comment on this clone: The DNA ends 3 residues before the CDR3 does, and the rest of the CDR3 is filled in from the germline J gene. The chain employs TRBV13 and TRBJ1-6; 8 bases line up with TRBD1. The germline gives CDR1 PRHDT, CDR2 FYEKMQ (reference sequence). Trimming took 5 bases from V and 7 from J; bases not matched to a gene: 4. The CDR3 has 14 amino acids. The CDR3 here is CASSTRQGNSPLHF. The covered CDR3 bases are TGTGCCAGCAGCACCCGACAGGGGAATTCACCC.

Turning to this clone: The DNA ends 3 residues before the CDR3 does, and the rest of the CDR3 is filled in from the germline J gene. The J gene is TRBJ2-6, the V gene TRBV19; no reliable D call. The CDR3 spans 16 residues. CDR1 and CDR2 (germline): LNHDA, SQIVND (reference sequence). V dropped 0 bases and J dropped 0 bases, with 6 bases sitting between them. The CDR3 loop reads CASSIDSVSGANVLTF. The part of the CDR3 DNA that was read is TGTGCCAGTAGTATAGATTCGGTCTCTGGGGCCAACGTC.

This clone is called medium-sized based on its frequency. The read halts 3 residues ahead of the CDR3 end, with the missing end drawn from the germline J gene. J is TRBJ2-7 and V is TRBV18, with a possible D match to TRBD1 (6 bases). CDR1 is KGHSH, CDR2 LQKENI, per germline. V lost 3 bases and J 6 bases, leaving 15 bases between the germline ends. The CDR3 covers 14 residues. The CDR3 bases that were read are TGTGCCAGCTCACCGTATCAGGGGTTCCGCGAG. Amino acid sequence: CASSPYQGFRE. The whole CDR3 is CASSPYQGFREQYF.

About this clone: The read falls 3 residues short of the CDR3 end, and the missing part is taken from the germline J gene. The V call is TRBV19, the J call TRBJ2-1; the match to TRBD1 covers 10 bases. With 4 bases clipped from V and 1 base from J, the junction kept 4 bases outside the gene matches. The CDR3 totals 16 residues. Germline assignment: CDR1 LNHDA and CDR2 SQIVND (reference sequence). The CDR3 loop reads CASSTPGQGSYNEQFF. Partial CDR3 DNA: TGTGCCAGTAGTACACCGGGACAGGGGTCCTACAATGAG.